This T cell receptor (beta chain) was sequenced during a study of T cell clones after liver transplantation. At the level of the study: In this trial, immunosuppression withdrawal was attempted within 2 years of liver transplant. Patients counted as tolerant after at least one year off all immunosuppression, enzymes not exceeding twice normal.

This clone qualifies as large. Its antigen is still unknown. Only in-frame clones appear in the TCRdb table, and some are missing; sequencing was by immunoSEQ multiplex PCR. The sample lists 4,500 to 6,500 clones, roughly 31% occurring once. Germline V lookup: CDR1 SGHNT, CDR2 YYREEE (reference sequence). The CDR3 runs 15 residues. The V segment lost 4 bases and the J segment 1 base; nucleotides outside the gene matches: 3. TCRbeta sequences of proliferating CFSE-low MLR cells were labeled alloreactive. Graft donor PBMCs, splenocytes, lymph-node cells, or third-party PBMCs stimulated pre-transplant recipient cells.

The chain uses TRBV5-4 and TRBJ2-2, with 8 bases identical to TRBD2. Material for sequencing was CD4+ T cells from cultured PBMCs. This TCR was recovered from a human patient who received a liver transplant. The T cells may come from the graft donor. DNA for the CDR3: TGTGCCAGCAGCCGGGAGGGACGGAACACCGGGGAGCTGTTTTTT. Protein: CASSREGRNTGELFF.